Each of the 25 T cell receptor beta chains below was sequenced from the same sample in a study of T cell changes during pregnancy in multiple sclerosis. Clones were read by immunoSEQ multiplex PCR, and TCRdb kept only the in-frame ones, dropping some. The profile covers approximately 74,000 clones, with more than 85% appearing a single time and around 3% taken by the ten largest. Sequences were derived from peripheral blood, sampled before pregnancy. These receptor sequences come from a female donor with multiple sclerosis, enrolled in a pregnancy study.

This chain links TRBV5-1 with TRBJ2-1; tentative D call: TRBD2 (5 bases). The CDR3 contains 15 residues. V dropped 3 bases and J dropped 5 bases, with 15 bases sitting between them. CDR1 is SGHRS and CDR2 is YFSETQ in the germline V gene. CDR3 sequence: CASSSLARSHNEQFF. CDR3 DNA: TGCGCCAGCAGCTCTTTAGCGAGGTCCCACAATGAGCAGTTCTTC.

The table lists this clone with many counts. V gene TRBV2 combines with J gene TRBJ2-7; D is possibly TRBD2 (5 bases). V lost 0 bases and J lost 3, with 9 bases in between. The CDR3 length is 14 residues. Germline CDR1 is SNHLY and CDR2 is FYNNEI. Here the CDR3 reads CASSEARDYYEQYF. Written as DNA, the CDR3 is TGTGCCAGCAGTGAAGCTCGGGATTACTACGAGCAGTACTTC. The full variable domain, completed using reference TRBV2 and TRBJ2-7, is EPEVTQTPSHQVTQMGQEVILRCVPISNHLYFYWYRQILGQKVEFLVSFYNNEISEKSEIFDDQFSVERPDGSNFTLKIRSTKLEDSAMYFCASSEARDYYEQYFGPGTRLTVT.

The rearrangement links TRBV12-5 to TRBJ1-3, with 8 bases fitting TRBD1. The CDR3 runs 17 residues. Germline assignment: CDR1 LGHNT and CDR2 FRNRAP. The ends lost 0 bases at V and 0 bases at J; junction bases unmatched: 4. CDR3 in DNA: TGTGCTAGTGGTTTGGTAAGGGACAGGCGCTCTGGAAACACCATATATTTT. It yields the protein CASGLVRDRRSGNTIYF.

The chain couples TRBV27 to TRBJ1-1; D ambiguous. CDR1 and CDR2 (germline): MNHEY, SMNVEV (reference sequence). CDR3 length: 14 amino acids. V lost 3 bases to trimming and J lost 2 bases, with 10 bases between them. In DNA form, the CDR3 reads TGTGCCAGCAGTTTTGGTGGTACAAACACTGAAGCTTTCTTT. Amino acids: CASSFGGTNTEAFF.

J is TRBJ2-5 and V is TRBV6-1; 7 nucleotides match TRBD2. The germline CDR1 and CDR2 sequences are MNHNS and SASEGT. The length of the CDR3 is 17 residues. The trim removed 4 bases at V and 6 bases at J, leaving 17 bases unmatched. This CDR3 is CASSGRGGESGGKTQYF. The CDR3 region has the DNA TGTGCCAGCAGTGGACGAGGTGGGGAATCGGGGGGAAAGACCCAGTACTTC.

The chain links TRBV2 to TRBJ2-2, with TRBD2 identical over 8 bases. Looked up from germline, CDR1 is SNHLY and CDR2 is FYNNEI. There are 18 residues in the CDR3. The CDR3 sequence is CASHPGSSGRANTGELFF. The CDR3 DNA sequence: TGTGCTTCACACCCAGGGTCCAGCGGGAGAGCGAACACCGGGGAGCTGTTTTTT.

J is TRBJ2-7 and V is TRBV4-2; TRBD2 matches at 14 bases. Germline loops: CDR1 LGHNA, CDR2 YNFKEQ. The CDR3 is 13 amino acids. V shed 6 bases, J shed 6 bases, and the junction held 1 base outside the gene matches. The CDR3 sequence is CASRTSGRGEQYF. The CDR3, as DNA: TGTGCCAGCAGGACTAGCGGGAGGGGCGAGCAGTACTTC.

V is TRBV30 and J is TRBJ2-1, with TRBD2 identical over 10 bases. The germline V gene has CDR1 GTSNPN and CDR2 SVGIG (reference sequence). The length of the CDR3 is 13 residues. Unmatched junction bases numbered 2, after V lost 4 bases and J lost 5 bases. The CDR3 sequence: CAWTSGSNNEQFF. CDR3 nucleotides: TGTGCCTGGACTAGCGGGAGTAACAATGAGCAGTTCTTC.

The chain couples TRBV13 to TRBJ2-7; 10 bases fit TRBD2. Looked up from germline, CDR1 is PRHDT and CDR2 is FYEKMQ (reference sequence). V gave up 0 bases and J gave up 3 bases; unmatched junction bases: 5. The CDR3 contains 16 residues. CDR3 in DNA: TGTGCCAGCAGCTTAGGGGCCCTAGCGGGAGACTACGAGCAGTACTTC. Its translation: CASSLGALAGDYEQYF.

DNA of the CDR3: TGTGCCATCAGTGATCCAGACAGGGCTACCCGCTATAGCAATCAGCCCCAGCATTTT. Amino acids: CAISDPDRATRYSNQPQHF. This chain connects TRBV10-3 to TRBJ1-5, with 7 bases that match TRBD1. CDR3 length equals 19 residues. Per germline, CDR1 ENHRY and CDR2 SYGVKD. Trimming cost V 3 bases and J 0 bases; bases outside gene matches: 14.

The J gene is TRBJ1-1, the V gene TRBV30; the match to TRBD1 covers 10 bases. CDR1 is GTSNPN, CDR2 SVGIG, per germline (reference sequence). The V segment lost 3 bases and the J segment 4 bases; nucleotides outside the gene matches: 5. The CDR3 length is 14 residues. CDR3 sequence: CAWRGQGSGTEAFF. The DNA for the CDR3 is TGTGCCTGGAGGGGACAGGGGTCTGGCACTGAAGCTTTCTTT.

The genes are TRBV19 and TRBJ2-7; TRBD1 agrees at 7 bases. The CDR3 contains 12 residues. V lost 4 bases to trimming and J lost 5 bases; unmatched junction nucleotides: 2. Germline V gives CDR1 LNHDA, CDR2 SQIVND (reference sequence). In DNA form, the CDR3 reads TGTGCCAGTAGTAGACAGGGCAACGAGCAGTACTTC. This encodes CASSRQGNEQYF.

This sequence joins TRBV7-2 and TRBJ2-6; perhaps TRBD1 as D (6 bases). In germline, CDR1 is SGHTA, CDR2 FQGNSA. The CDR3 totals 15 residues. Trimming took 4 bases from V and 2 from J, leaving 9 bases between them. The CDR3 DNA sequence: TGTGCCAGCAGCTCGACAGGAGCTGGGGCCAACGTCCTGACTTTC. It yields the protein CASSSTGAGANVLTF.

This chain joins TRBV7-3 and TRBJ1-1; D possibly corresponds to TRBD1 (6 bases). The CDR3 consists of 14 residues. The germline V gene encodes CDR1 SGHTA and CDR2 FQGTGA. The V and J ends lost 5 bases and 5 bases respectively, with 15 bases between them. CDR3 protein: CASSPLGGPTEAFF. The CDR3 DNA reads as TGTGCCAGCAGCCCCCTCGGGGGGCCAACTGAAGCTTTCTTT.

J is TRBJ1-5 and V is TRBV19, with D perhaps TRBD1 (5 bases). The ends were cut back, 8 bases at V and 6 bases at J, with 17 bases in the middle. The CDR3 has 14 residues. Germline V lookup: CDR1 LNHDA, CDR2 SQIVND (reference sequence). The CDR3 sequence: CASVPGLPFQPQHF. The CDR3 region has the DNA TGTGCCAGTGTACCGGGACTCCCGTTTCAGCCCCAGCATTTT.

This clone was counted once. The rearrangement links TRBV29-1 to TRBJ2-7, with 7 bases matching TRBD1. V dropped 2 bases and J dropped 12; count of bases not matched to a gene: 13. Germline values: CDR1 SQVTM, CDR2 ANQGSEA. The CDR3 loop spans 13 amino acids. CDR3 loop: CSVERGQSAARYF. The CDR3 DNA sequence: TGCAGCGTTGAAAGGGGACAGTCCGCCGCGCGGTACTTC.

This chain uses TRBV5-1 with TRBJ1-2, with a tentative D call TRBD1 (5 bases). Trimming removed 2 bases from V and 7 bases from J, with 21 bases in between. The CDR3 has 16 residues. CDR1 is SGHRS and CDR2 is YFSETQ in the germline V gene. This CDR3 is CASSFGSITGFGGYTF. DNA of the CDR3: TGCGCCAGCAGCTTCGGGTCGATAACAGGATTTGGTGGCTACACCTTC.

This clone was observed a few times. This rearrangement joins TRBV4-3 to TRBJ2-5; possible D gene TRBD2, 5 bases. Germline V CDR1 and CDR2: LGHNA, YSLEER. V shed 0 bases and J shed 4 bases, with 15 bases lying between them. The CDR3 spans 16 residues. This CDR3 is CASSQDGKGSVETQYF. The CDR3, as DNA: TGCGCCAGCAGCCAAGATGGAAAGGGTAGCGTAGAGACCCAGTACTTC.

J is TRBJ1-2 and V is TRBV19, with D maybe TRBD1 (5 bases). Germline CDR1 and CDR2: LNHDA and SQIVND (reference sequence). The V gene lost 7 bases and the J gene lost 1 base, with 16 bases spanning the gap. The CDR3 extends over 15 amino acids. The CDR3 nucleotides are TGTGCCAGTACCTTAAGACAGAAGCTTAACTATGGCTACACCTTC. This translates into CASTLRQKLNYGYTF.

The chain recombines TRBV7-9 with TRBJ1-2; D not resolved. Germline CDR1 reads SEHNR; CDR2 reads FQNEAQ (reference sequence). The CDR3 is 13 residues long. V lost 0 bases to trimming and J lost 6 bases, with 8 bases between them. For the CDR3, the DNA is TGTGCCAGCAGCTTAGCGGCAGTTGATGGCTACACCTTC. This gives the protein CASSLAAVDGYTF.

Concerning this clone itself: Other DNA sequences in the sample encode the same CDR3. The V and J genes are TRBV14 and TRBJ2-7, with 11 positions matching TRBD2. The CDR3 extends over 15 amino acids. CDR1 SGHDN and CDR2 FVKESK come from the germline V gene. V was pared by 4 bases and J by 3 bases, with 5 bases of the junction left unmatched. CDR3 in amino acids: CASSLGTSGYYEQYF. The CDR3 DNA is TGTGCCAGCAGCCTTGGGACTAGCGGTTACTACGAGCAGTACTTC.

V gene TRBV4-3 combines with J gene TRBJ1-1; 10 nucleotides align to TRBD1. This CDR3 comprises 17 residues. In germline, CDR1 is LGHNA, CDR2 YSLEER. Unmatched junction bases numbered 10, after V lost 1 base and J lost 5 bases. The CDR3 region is CASSQVAGQGSWTEAFF. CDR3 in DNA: TGCGCCAGCAGCCAAGTTGCGGGACAGGGGTCGTGGACTGAAGCTTTCTTT.

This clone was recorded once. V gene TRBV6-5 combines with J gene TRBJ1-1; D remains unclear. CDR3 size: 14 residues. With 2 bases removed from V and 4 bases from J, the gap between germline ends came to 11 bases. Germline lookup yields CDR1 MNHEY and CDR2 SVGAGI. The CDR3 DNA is TGTGCCAGCAGTTACCGGCGGGCGGGCACTGAAGCTTTCTTT. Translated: CASSYRRAGTEAFF.

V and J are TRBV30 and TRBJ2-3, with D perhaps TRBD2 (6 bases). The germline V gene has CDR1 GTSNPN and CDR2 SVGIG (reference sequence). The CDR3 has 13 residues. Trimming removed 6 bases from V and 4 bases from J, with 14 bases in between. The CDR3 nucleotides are TGTGCCTGCGAGCGGGTAATCGCAGATACGCAGTATTTT. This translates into CACERVIADTQYF.

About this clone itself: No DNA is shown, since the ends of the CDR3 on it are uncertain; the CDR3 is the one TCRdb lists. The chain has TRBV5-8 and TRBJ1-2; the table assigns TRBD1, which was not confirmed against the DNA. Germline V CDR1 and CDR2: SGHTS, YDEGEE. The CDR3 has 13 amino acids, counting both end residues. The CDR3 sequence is CASSFGPGDGYTF.